These 28 T cell receptor beta chains were all obtained from the same sample, sequenced in a study of blood T cell repertoires in COVID-19. The repertoire was sequenced with immunoSEQ multiplex PCR; TCRdb's copy has only in-frame clones and lacks some. Of under 170,000 clones listed, approximately 80% were seen once; the top ten hold over 2%. Source material: peripheral blood. All receptors come from a man between 65 and 80 years old with acute or convalescent COVID-19.

The chain links TRBV6-5 to TRBJ1-2; possibly TRBD1 for D (6 bases). CDR1 and CDR2 from the germline V gene are MNHEY and SVGAGI. The V end was cut by 0 bases, the J end by 0 bases, with 11 bases between. This CDR3 has 16 residues. CDR3: CASSYSGTGSNYGYTF. CDR3 sequence (DNA): TGTGCCAGCAGTTACTCCGGAACAGGGTCTAACTATGGCTACACCTTC.

The CDR3 reads CASSYARIPPGNTIYF. CDR3 sequence (DNA): TGTGCCAGCAGTTACGCGAGGATCCCACCTGGAAACACCATATATTTT. V is TRBV6-5 and J is TRBJ1-3; D is uncertain. The CDR3 spans 16 residues. Germline CDR1 and CDR2: MNHEY and SVGAGI. The V and J ends lost 2 bases and 2 bases respectively, with 13 bases between them.

V and J are TRBV11-1 and TRBJ1-2; 9 bases fit TRBD1. V lost 5 bases, J lost 4 bases, and 8 bases stayed unmatched. Germline CDR1 reads SGHAT; CDR2 reads FQDESV (reference sequence). The CDR3 has 15 amino acids. CDR3 residues: CASSPGQGTVYGYTF. CDR3 nucleotide sequence: TGTGCCAGCAGCCCAGGACAGGGGACGGTCTATGGCTACACCTTC.

The rearrangement joins TRBV3-1 (or the pseudogene TRBV3-2) to TRBJ2-1; 11 positions match TRBD2. The CDR3 consists of 17 residues. The trim removed 0 bases at V and 8 bases at J, leaving 9 bases unmatched. The germline V gene encodes CDR1 LGHDT and CDR2 YNNKEL (reference sequence). In DNA form, the CDR3 reads TGTGCCAGCAGCCAAGATCAACTAGCGGGAGCCGCGGATGAGCAGTTCTTC. Translated, it gives CASSQDQLAGAADEQFF.

V gene TRBV27 combines with J gene TRBJ2-5; 11 bases fit TRBD2. Germline-derived CDR1 and CDR2 are MNHEY and SMNVEV (reference sequence). This CDR3 region has 19 residues. V lost 6 bases to trimming and J lost 0 bases; unmatched junction nucleotides: 15. CDR3 amino acids: CASSAWGLAGGSYQETQYF. The CDR3 nucleotides are TGTGCCAGCAGCGCCTGGGGGCTAGCGGGGGGCTCGTACCAAGAGACCCAGTACTTC.

The chain uses TRBV7-9 and TRBJ2-1, with 12 bases identical to TRBD1. Unmatched junction bases numbered 8, after V lost 8 bases and J lost 6 bases. The CDR3 is made up of 15 amino acids. The germline gives CDR1 SEHNR, CDR2 FQNEAQ (reference sequence). The DNA for the CDR3 is TGTGCCAGCGGGACAGGGGGCACAGGTGGCAATGAGCAGTTCTTC. It specifies CASGTGGTGGNEQFF.

Written as DNA, the CDR3 is TGTGCCAGCAGCCGGACAGGGGCGACTACAACTAATGAAAAACTGTTTTTT. Protein: CASSRTGATTTNEKLFF. This rearrangement joins TRBV7-8 to TRBJ1-4; TRBD1 matches at 9 bases. V shed 5 bases, J shed 0 bases, and the junction held 7 bases outside the gene matches. Germline V gene lookup returns CDR1 SGHVS and CDR2 FQNEAQ. The CDR3 extends over 17 amino acids.

The chain recombines TRBV19 with TRBJ1-5, with a weak D call TRBD1 (6 bases). The CDR3 is 14 residues long. Germline V CDR1 and CDR2: LNHDA, SQIVND (reference sequence). Trimming removed 4 bases at V and 7 bases at J, with 14 bases between. The CDR3 DNA follows: TGTGCCAGTAGTACGCTGACAGGTGGACAGCCCCAGCATTTT. This gives the protein CASSTLTGGQPQHF.

The chain's CDR3 is CASSLTDQPQHF. CDR3 bases: TGTGCCAGCAGCTTGACAGATCAGCCCCAGCATTTT. The chain is built from TRBV7-9 and TRBJ1-5; a possible D gene is TRBD1 (5 bases). The V end lost 3 bases, the J end lost 5 bases, and 5 bases lay between the germline ends. CDR3 length: 12 amino acids. CDR1 and CDR2 from the germline V gene are SEHNR and FQNEAQ (reference sequence).

This chain uses TRBV19 with TRBJ1-2, with D unresolved. Between the trimmed V and J ends, which lost 9 bases and 0 bases, there was a span of 11 bases. The CDR3 length is 13 residues. Per germline, CDR1 LNHDA and CDR2 SQIVND (reference sequence). The DNA of the CDR3 is TGTGCCAGCCGCAGGAACCCTAACTATGGCTACACCTTC. Translation gives CASRRNPNYGYTF.

This sequence joins TRBV5-6 and TRBJ1-6, with D maybe TRBD1 (6 bases). The CDR3 length is 15 residues. Germline CDR1 SGHDT, CDR2 YYEEEE. Trimming removed 2 bases at V and 5 bases at J, with 11 bases between. The CDR3 coding sequence is TGTGCCAGCAGCTTCTTATCAGGGGATAATTCACCCCTCCACTTT. Amino acid sequence: CASSFLSGDNSPLHF.

The chain is built from TRBV28 and TRBJ1-2, with TRBD1 matching 9 bases. The J segment lost 4 bases and the V segment lost 6 bases, leaving 6 bases of the junction unmatched. The CDR3 sequence is 14 residues long. CDR1 and CDR2 from the germline V gene are MDHEN and SYDVKM. DNA of the CDR3: TGTGCCAGCAGCGGACAGGGGTTAAGCTATGGCTACACCTTC. Translation: CASSGQGLSYGYTF.

As concerns this clone: The sample contains more than one DNA sequence encoding this CDR3. V is TRBV7-2 and J is TRBJ2-5; 15 nucleotides align to TRBD2. V gave up 2 bases and J gave up 4 bases; unmatched junction bases: 2. Germline CDR1 reads SGHTA; CDR2 reads FQGNSA. The CDR3 spans 16 residues. DNA for the CDR3: TGTGCCAGCAGCTTATTGGGACTAGCGGGGGGAGAGACCCAGTACTTC. This translates into CASSLLGLAGGETQYF.

The V and J genes are TRBV27 and TRBJ1-1; 8 nucleotides align to TRBD1. The CDR3 is made up of 15 amino acids. Trimming took 8 bases from V and 5 from J; bases not matched to a gene: 13. Germline V gene lookup returns CDR1 MNHEY and CDR2 SMNVEV (reference sequence). The CDR3 DNA follows: TGTGCCAGCCTACCCTTGCAGGGGGCATATACTGAAGCTTTCTTT. It yields the protein CASLPLQGAYTEAFF.

V usage is TRBV11-3 and J usage is TRBJ2-2; 7 bases map to TRBD2. Germline V gives CDR1 SGHNT, CDR2 YENEEA. CDR3 length equals 17 residues. V lost 2 bases to trimming and J lost 8 bases; unmatched junction nucleotides: 14. The DNA for the CDR3 is TGTGCCAGCAGCTTAAGTGGTCGGCTAGCGGAAATGGGGGAGCTGTTTTTT. It translates to CASSLSGRLAEMGELFF.

This chain connects TRBV5-8 to TRBJ2-1; D may be TRBD1 (5 bases). Deletions cut 0 bases from V and 0 bases from J, with 10 bases between. CDR3 size: 16 residues. The germline V gene encodes CDR1 SGHTS and CDR2 YDEGEE. The CDR3 spells CASSLEGAFSYNEQFF. CDR3 nucleotide sequence: TGTGCCAGCAGCTTGGAAGGGGCTTTCTCCTACAATGAGCAGTTCTTC.

The CDR3 nucleotides are TGTGCCAGCAGCTTGGCCCCTACAGGCCAAGAGACCCAGTACTTC. It specifies CASSLAPTGQETQYF. The rearrangement joins TRBV5-5 to TRBJ2-5; perhaps TRBD1 as D (5 bases). Trimming removed 0 bases at V and 1 base at J, with 10 bases between. This CDR3 is 15 amino acids long. Germline lookup yields CDR1 SGHKS and CDR2 YYEKEE (reference sequence).

Here the CDR3 reads CASSITGNPSYEQYF. The CDR3, as DNA: TGTGCCAGCTCCATAACAGGGAACCCCTCCTACGAGCAGTACTTC. This chain joins TRBV18 and TRBJ2-7; possible D gene TRBD1, 6 bases. V lost 6 bases, J lost 0 bases, and 15 bases lay in between. The CDR3 covers 15 residues. The germline V gene encodes CDR1 KGHSH and CDR2 LQKENI.

This clone was detected once. The rearrangement joins TRBV7-3 to TRBJ2-5, with 10 bases fitting TRBD2. This CDR3 is built from 15 residues. Looked up from germline, CDR1 is SGHTA and CDR2 is FQGTGA. The trim removed 4 bases at V and 5 bases at J, leaving 7 bases unmatched. CDR3 sequence reads: CASSSERGGPETQYF. The DNA for the CDR3 is TGTGCCAGCAGCTCGGAGCGGGGGGGCCCGGAGACCCAGTACTTC.

The chain couples TRBV2 to TRBJ2-1; TRBD1 might be the D (5 bases). Germline loops: CDR1 SNHLY, CDR2 FYNNEI. V lost 3 bases, J lost 1 base, and 7 bases lay in between. The CDR3 runs 14 residues. Here the CDR3 reads CASSDRVSYNEQFF. In DNA form, the CDR3 reads TGTGCCAGCAGTGACAGGGTATCCTACAATGAGCAGTTCTTC.

V gene TRBV6-6 combines with J gene TRBJ1-2; a possible D gene is TRBD1 (5 bases). Germline V gene lookup returns CDR1 MNHNY and CDR2 SVGAGI (reference sequence). Trimming shortened V by 0 bases and J by 7 bases, and 15 bases separated the two germline ends. CDR3 length equals 15 residues. The CDR3 coding sequence is TGTGCCAGCAGTTACTCCCCATTCTCAGGGTTTGGCTACACCTTC. Residues: CASSYSPFSGFGYTF.

The chain couples TRBV1 to TRBJ2-1; the DNA was not compared with TRBD2, the D call given in the table. TRBV1 counts as a pseudogene. This CDR3 has 13 residues. The CDR3 DNA reads TGCATACTACTAGCGCCCCGGGATAGTGAGCAGTTCTTC. Translated, it gives CILLAPRDSEQFF.

V and J are TRBV6-5 and TRBJ1-6; TRBD1 matches 9 bases. This CDR3 region has 15 residues. V was clipped by 6 bases and J by 8 bases; unmatched bases: 8. Germline lookup yields CDR1 MNHEY and CDR2 SVGAGI. The DNA of the CDR3 is TGTGCCAGCAGCGTTGCCGGGACAGGGTATTCACCCCTCCACTTT. Translating it yields CASSVAGTGYSPLHF.

By sample share, this clone is medium-sized. The CDR3 DNA is TGTGCCAGTAGTCAAACAGGGGATGATGGCTACACCTTC. Translation: CASSQTGDDGYTF. The chain carries TRBV19 and TRBJ1-2; the match to TRBD1 covers 7 bases. The CDR3 sequence is 13 residues long. The trim removed 5 bases at V and 6 bases at J, leaving 6 bases unmatched. Germline loops: CDR1 LNHDA, CDR2 SQIVND (reference sequence).

The chain employs TRBV7-3 and TRBJ2-5; D is perhaps TRBD1 (6 bases). CDR3 length: 14 amino acids. Looked up from germline, CDR1 is SGHTA and CDR2 is FQGTGA. Trimming left V 5 bases short and J 2 bases short, with 12 bases between. The CDR3 region has the DNA TGTGCCAGCAGCCCGAACGGACAGCAAGAGACCCAGTACTTC. Its translation is CASSPNGQQETQYF.

The chain is built from TRBV5-6 and TRBJ2-7; D not certain. The V gene lost 2 bases and the J gene lost 7 bases, with 19 bases spanning the gap. The germline V gene has CDR1 SGHDT and CDR2 YYEEEE. The CDR3 is made up of 15 amino acids. In DNA, the CDR3 is TGTGCCAGCAGCTTTACTACCCTCGGTAAACGGGAGCAGTACTTC. Translation: CASSFTTLGKREQYF.

The chain carries TRBV7-8 and TRBJ2-7, with 7 bases identical to TRBD2. Germline CDR1 is SGHVS and CDR2 is FQNEAQ. The CDR3 loop spans 15 amino acids. The junction had 13 bases not matched to a gene; V was cut back by 4 bases and J by 7 bases. Written as DNA, the CDR3 is TGTGCCAGCAGCTCGTACGGGAGGAGAGTAAATGAGCAGTACTTC. Encoded protein: CASSSYGRRVNEQYF.

This rearrangement joins TRBV3-1 (or the pseudogene TRBV3-2) to TRBJ2-3; 9 bases map to TRBD2. The CDR3 runs 15 residues. After removal of 4 bases from V and 2 bases from J, the junction contained 4 bases not matched to a gene. Germline V gene lookup returns CDR1 LGHDT and CDR2 YNNKEL (reference sequence). CDR3 protein: CASSPLAGTTDTQYF. The DNA for the CDR3 is TGTGCCAGCAGCCCGCTAGCGGGAACCACAGATACGCAGTATTTT.